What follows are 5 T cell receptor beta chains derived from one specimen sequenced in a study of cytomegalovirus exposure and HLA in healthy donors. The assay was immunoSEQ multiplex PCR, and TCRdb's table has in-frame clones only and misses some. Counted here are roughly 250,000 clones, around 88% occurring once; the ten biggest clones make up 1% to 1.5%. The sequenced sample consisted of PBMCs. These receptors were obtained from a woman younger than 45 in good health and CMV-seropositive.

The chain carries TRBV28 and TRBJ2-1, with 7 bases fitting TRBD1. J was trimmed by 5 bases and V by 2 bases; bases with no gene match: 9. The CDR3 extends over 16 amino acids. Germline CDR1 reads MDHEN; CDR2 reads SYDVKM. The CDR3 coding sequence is TGTGCCAGCAGTTTAAGTAAGGACAGGATACACAATGAGCAGTTCTTC. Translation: CASSLSKDRIHNEQFF.

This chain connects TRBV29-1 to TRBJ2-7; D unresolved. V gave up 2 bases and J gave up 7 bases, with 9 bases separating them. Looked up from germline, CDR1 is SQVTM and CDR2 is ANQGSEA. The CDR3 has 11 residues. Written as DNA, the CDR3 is TGCAGCGTTGAAAGCACGAGAGAGCAGTACTTC. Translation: CSVESTREQYF.

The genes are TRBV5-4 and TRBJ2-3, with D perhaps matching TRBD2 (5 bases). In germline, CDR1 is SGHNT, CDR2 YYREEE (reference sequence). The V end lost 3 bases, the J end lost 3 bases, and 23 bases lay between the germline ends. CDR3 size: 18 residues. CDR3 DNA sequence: TGTGCCAGCAGCTACCCCGGGAAAACACCCCTGGGGACAGATACGCAGTATTTT. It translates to CASSYPGKTPLGTDTQYF.

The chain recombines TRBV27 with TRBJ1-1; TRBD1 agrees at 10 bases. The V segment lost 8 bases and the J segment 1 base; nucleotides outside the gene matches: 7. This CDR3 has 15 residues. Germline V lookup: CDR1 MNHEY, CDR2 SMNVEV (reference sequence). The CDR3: CASRRQGAGNTEAFF. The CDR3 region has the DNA TGTGCCAGCCGCCGACAGGGGGCCGGGAACACTGAAGCTTTCTTT.

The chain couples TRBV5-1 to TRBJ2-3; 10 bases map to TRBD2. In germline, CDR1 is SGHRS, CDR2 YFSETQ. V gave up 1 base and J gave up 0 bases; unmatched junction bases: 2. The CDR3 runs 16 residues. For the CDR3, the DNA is TGCGCCAGCAGCTTGAGGACTAGCGGTAGCACAGATACGCAGTATTTT. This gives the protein CASSLRTSGSTDTQYF.